What follows is one T cell receptor (beta chain) and its context. Its cognate antigen is unknown. Naive CD4+ T cells were purified with Tregs depleted by CD25. The CDR3 contains 16 residues. Trimming pared 3 bases from V and 1 base from J, leaving 10 bases between. Study conclusions and caveats: Tumor Treg TCRs overlapped most with tumor naive CD4+ cells. Tumor memory CD4+ T cell TCR gene usage was found to cluster with blood and lymph node memory CD4+ cells and with lymph node naive CD4+ cells.

Semi-nested PCR with Nested Universal Primer A followed constant-region reverse priming of full-length variable regions. TCRdb redid the calling of the 5' RACE reads with MiXCR, one entry per CDR3 protein. The sample comprises about 50,000 distinct CDR3 sequences, approximately 17% of which are singletons, and approximately 2.1% rests with the top ten. Specimen: naive CD4+ T cells sorted from blood. The sample's subset: naive CD4+ T cells, CD4+CD45RA+CD25-. The receptor comes from a female donor with breast cancer. The rearrangement links TRBV12-3 or TRBV12-4 to TRBJ2-6, with D possibly being TRBD2 (6 bases). CDR3 sequence (DNA): TGTGCCAGCAGTTTCGGTCGGGGGTCTGGGGCCAACGTCCTGACTTTC. This sequence encodes CASSFGRGSGANVLTF.